This T cell receptor beta chain was identified during a study of identical twins. Regarding the study as a whole: Rather than following the same donors, the conclusions depended on cross-sectional statistical analysis.

TCRdb ran MiXCR on the 5' RACE reads and lists one entry per CDR3 protein. This sample yields about 470,000 distinct CDR3 sequences, of which 20% to 25% are seen a single time; 2.9% belongs to the top ten. As regards this clonotype: The antigen is unknown.

Unmatched junction bases numbered 14, after V lost 4 bases and J lost 6 bases. Per the germline V gene, CDR1 is MGHRA and CDR2 is YSYEKL. The CDR3 totals 16 residues. This sample was shared with a second study, whose subject was T cells expressing NK-cell markers. That paper states: Underlying the TCR beta repertoires were sorted CD3+CD56+NKG2C+, CD3+CD56+NKG2C- and CD3+CD56-NKG2C+ T cells.

This TCR derives from a woman between 18 and 30 years old in good health. J is TRBJ1-2 and V is TRBV4-1; 7 nucleotides agree with TRBD1. The sequencing input was CD4+ T cells sorted from blood. As DNA, the CDR3 is TGCGCCAGCAGCCTCTACACAGGGGCCGCCGGAGATGGCTACACCTTC. Translated, it gives CASSLYTGAAGDGYTF.